This T cell receptor beta chain originates from a study of cytomegalovirus exposure and HLA in healthy donors (dated by TCRdb to 2016 to 2017). In the study overall: A later analysis indicated that the 110 or so validation repertoires were generated on the platform also employed for the roughly 650 repertoires of the first cohort. The study aimed to test whether signatures of past pathogen exposure could be identified by cataloging public T cell receptors. Along with the roughly 610-subject first cohort, a separate validation cohort of about 110 different subjects was used. High-throughput TCR immunosequencing, statistical association of individual TCRs with disease status, and machine learning were combined to predict cytomegalovirus infection status. Paper-wide results and their limitations: The classifier was reported to diagnose cytomegalovirus status with high specificity and sensitivity in both the original and validation cohorts. Most TCR sequences were seen in very few donors, while some public TCRs were found in many individuals. A few of the identified cytomegalovirus-associated TCR beta chains were confirmed in vitro to be specific for cytomegalovirus antigens. A later analysis had no HLA typing for the validation cohort, so co-occurrence there was scored across all 120 repertoires. In the study, approximately 160 TCR beta chains were listed as associated with cytomegalovirus. Subsequent analysis determined that TCRs grouped into clusters in the first cohort also showed a tendency toward co-occurrence across the 120 or so validation repertoires, and 85% to 95% of cluster scores exceeded 0. According to the authors, the approach could potentially be generalized to other disease states and immunological phenotypes.

Regarding this clone: Its antigen target is currently unknown. No base qualities exist here, and no much larger clone lies one base off it.

The donors belonged to the validation cohort of roughly 120 subjects, which was separate from the 666-subject first cohort. There are 17 amino acids in the CDR3, from cysteine to phenylalanine inclusive. Only the CDR3 region is kept as DNA, spanning 51 bases read in frame from base 1. Receptor libraries were prepared by the immunoSEQ multiplex PCR assay. As for the original processing: A statistical classification framework was built for diagnosing cytomegalovirus status from the catalog of TCR beta chain sequences. Held by TCRdb, this immuneACCESS table contains in-frame sequences only and omits some clones. Under half of the omission traces to an unresolved V gene where checked; the cause of the rest is unknown. The V and J calls and clone size come from that table; D and trimming were worked out from the DNA. In all, the sample holds roughly 250,000 clones, and almost 90% of those were seen once. In total, the top ten clones hold less than 0.4% of the sample.

Recombination linked TRBV1 to TRBJ2-7; TRBD2 reflects the table's D call only, with no check against the DNA. TRBV1 is listed as a pseudogene. The origin of this receptor is a woman aged 18-29 years in good health and CMV-seronegative. The sequenced material came from PBMCs. The CDR3 corresponds to CTSSLGLAGGPYYEQYF. Read as DNA, the sequence is TGCACCAGCAGCCTGGGACTAGCGGGGGGCCCGTACTACGAGCAGTACTTC.